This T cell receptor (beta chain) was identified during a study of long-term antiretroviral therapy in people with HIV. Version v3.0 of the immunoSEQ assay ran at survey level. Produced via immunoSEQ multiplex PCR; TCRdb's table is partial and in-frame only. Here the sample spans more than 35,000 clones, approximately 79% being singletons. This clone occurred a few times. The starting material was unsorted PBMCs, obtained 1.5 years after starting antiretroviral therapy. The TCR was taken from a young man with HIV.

The CDR3 loop is CASRQTASKNIQYF. CDR3 in DNA: TGTGCCAGCAGACAAACAGCATCCAAAAACATTCAGTACTTC. This chain links TRBV13 with TRBJ2-4; D is undetermined. The V gene lost 6 bases and the J gene lost 2 bases, with 11 bases spanning the gap. The germline CDR1 and CDR2 sequences are PRHDT and FYEKMQ (reference sequence). The CDR3 consists of 14 residues.